This T cell receptor beta chain was identified during a study of shared clonotypes between healthy human individuals. V lost 8 bases and J lost 1, with 13 bases in between. The CDR3 runs 14 residues. CDR1 and CDR2 from the germline V gene are MNHEY and SMNVEV (reference sequence). The naive CD8 fraction comprised CD45RO-negative cells positively selected for CCR7 and excluded terminally differentiated effector memory CD45RA+ cells. Regarding this clone: Its specificity is not known.

The table came from immunoSEQ multiplex PCR; TCRdb's copy has only in-frame clones and leaves some out. The table lists hundreds of thousands of clones, 95% to 98% of them singletons. Study conclusions and caveats: Inspection by rarefaction showed sorted-subset sequencing to be incomplete despite large depth. Only blood underwent sampling, and tissue repertoires likely differ. Among non-shared clonotypes, generation probabilities were lower than among those shared by all four donors.

The chain carries TRBV27 and TRBJ2-3; either TRBD1 or TRBD2 may fit D (5 bases each). Sequencing was carried out using naive CD8+ T cells sorted from blood. The TCR sequence derives from a man aged 30 to 45 in good health. CDR3 sequence reads: CASHFLGGTDTQYF. Written as DNA, the CDR3 is TGTGCCAGCCACTTCTTGGGGGGCACAGATACGCAGTATTTT.